One and the same sample provided the 29 T cell receptor beta chains below, sequenced in a study of cytomegalovirus exposure and HLA in healthy donors (TCRdb year 2017). Library generation was performed with the immunoSEQ multiplex PCR assay. A mixture of 60 forward primers for TCR Vbeta segments and 13 reverse primers for TCR Jbeta segments was used in the multiplex PCR. The table was pulled from immuneACCESS by TCRdb, which kept in-frame rearrangements only. Such tables lose some clones; where checked, under half of the loss comes from unresolved V genes, and the rest has no known cause. This sample is represented by about 200,000 clones; about 79% of them were singletons. The top ten clonotypes cover around 2% of the sample. Sequenced: PBMCs. These receptors were collected from a man aged 18 to 30 in good health and CMV-seronegative.

The V call is TRBV6-5, the J call TRBJ2-2; possible D gene TRBD2, 5 bases. Germline CDR1 reads MNHEY; CDR2 reads SVGAGI. This CDR3 is 13 amino acids long. V lost 7 bases and J 5 bases, leaving 11 bases between the germline ends. CDR3 loop: CASTRAQTGELFF. The CDR3 DNA follows: TGTGCCAGCACGAGGGCCCAAACCGGGGAGCTGTTTTTT.

The gene calls are TRBV2 and TRBJ1-5, with TRBD1 matching over 8 bases. CDR3 length equals 15 residues. V was clipped by 7 bases and J by 0 bases; unmatched bases: 5. Germline CDR1 SNHLY, CDR2 FYNNEI. The DNA of the CDR3 is TGTGCCAGCAAGGACAGGGTCTATAGCAATCAGCCCCAGCATTTT. This encodes CASKDRVYSNQPQHF.

This CDR3 is CASSEQGTDTQYF. The CDR3 region has the DNA TGTGCCAGCAGCGAACAGGGGACGGACACGCAGTATTTT. The chain carries TRBV6-5 and TRBJ2-3; 7 bases match TRBD1. The V gene end was trimmed by 6 bases and the J gene end by 9 bases; junction bases not matched to a gene: 9. The V gene's germline CDR1 is MNHEY and CDR2 SVGAGI. The CDR3 length is 13 residues.

V usage is TRBV4-3 and J usage is TRBJ2-7; D gene unclear. V lost 0 bases and J lost 3, with 18 bases in between. CDR3 length: 17 residues. Germline CDR1 and CDR2: LGHNA and YSLEER. The CDR3 nucleotides read TGCGCCAGCAGCCAAGAGCCCTCTCGTGAGCCCTTCTACGAGCAGTACTTC. It encodes CASSQEPSREPFYEQYF.

The V call is TRBV2, the J call TRBJ2-5, with D possibly TRBD1 on 6 matching bases. CDR3 length: 13 amino acids. V dropped 1 base and J dropped 3 bases, with 6 bases sitting between them. Germline V gene sequence: CDR1 SNHLY, CDR2 FYNNEI. The CDR3 DNA is TGTGCCAGCAGTGAAGGGGACAAAGAGACCCAGTACTTC. As protein: CASSEGDKETQYF.

This clone has a single count. V usage is TRBV10-1 and J usage is TRBJ2-1; 7 bases are shared with TRBD1. Germline CDR1 is WNHNN and CDR2 is SYGVQD (reference sequence). The CDR3 runs to 16 residues. Trimming removed 0 bases from V and 3 bases from J; junction bases left unmatched: 5. The CDR3 bases are TGCGCCAGCAGTGAGTCCGAGACAGGGTTCTACAATGAGCAGTTCTTC. Translation gives CASSESETGFYNEQFF.

DNA of the CDR3: TGCGCCAGCAGGGGTACTAGCGGAAGCTCCTACAATGAGCAGTTCTTC. Translating it yields CASRGTSGSSYNEQFF. The genes are TRBV5-1 and TRBJ2-1; 8 bases map to TRBD2. Germline-derived CDR1 and CDR2 are SGHRS and YFSETQ. The CDR3 has 16 residues. After removal of 5 bases from V and 0 bases from J, the junction contained 7 bases not matched to a gene.

V usage is TRBV9 and J usage is TRBJ2-2, with 13 bases that match TRBD2. Trimming took 3 bases from V and 4 from J; bases not matched to a gene: 9. Germline V gene data show CDR1 as SGDLS and CDR2 as YYNGEE. This CDR3 contains 18 residues. The CDR3 DNA reads as TGTGCCAGCAGCGAGGGACTAGCGGGGCCATCGGGCACCGGGGAGCTGTTTTTT. It is translated as CASSEGLAGPSGTGELFF.

CDR3 nucleotide sequence: TGTGCCTGGAGGGTAGGGGACTACAATGAGCAGTTCTTC. This codes for CAWRVGDYNEQFF. The chain employs TRBV30 and TRBJ2-1, with a tentative D call TRBD1 (5 bases). Germline CDR1 and CDR2: GTSNPN and SVGIG (reference sequence). This CDR3 is built from 13 residues. Trimming pared 3 bases from V and 3 bases from J, leaving 9 bases between.

The chain couples TRBV7-8 to TRBJ1-3; D ambiguous. This CDR3 has 14 residues. With 5 bases removed from V and 4 bases from J, the gap between germline ends came to 12 bases. The germline V gene has CDR1 SGHVS and CDR2 FQNEAQ. The CDR3 nucleotides read TGTGCCAGCAGCGATAACCTCCAGGGAAACACCATATATTTT. Encoded protein: CASSDNLQGNTIYF. Filled out from reference TRBV7-8 and TRBJ1-3, the complete variable domain reads GAGVSQSPRYKVAKRGQDVALRCDPISGHVSLFWYQQALGQGPEFLTYFQNEAQLDKSGLPSDRFFAERPEGSVSTLKIQRTQQEDSAVYLCASSDNLQGNTIYFGEGSWLTVV.

V and J are TRBV9 and TRBJ1-3; maybe TRBD1 (5 bases). V shed 8 bases and J shed 0 bases, with 15 bases lying between them. Germline V gene lookup returns CDR1 SGDLS and CDR2 YYNGEE. This CDR3 contains 15 residues. CDR3 sequence (DNA): TGTGCCAGTGGCTGGGGGGATTACTCTGGAAACACCATATATTTT. Its protein is CASGWGDYSGNTIYF.

The CDR3 protein is CASSLGASLNTEAFF. CDR3 DNA: TGTGCCAGCAGCTTGGGGGCCAGCCTGAACACTGAAGCTTTCTTT. V usage is TRBV5-6 and J usage is TRBJ1-1; D gene unclear. Germline CDR1 is SGHDT and CDR2 is YYEEEE. V shed 0 bases and J shed 0 bases, with 9 bases lying between them. There are 15 residues in the CDR3.

This chain uses TRBV6-5 with TRBJ2-7; the match to TRBD2 covers 10 bases. CDR1 and CDR2 from the germline V gene are MNHEY and SVGAGI. The CDR3 runs to 15 residues. The ends lost 4 bases at V and 5 bases at J; junction bases unmatched: 8. CDR3 coding DNA: TGTGCCAGCAGTTCTAGCCTAGCGGGAGCCCACGAGCAGTACTTC. Residues: CASSSSLAGAHEQYF.

The rearrangement joins TRBV19 to TRBJ2-7; 14 nucleotides agree with TRBD2. Germline CDR1 reads LNHDA; CDR2 reads SQIVND (reference sequence). After removal of 4 bases from V and 4 bases from J, the junction contained 12 bases not matched to a gene. This CDR3 spans 18 amino acids. The CDR3 coding sequence is TGTGCCAGTAGTAACACCGGGACTAGCGGGGGTCGAAGGTACGAGCAGTACTTC. Translation gives CASSNTGTSGGRRYEQYF.

This sequence joins TRBV29-1 and TRBJ1-5; 8 nucleotides agree with TRBD1. The length of the CDR3 is 17 residues. Germline loops: CDR1 SQVTM, CDR2 ANQGSEA. V was pared by 5 bases and J by 6 bases, with 18 bases of the junction left unmatched. The CDR3 bases are TGCAGCGTTTCTCCGGGACAGGAGATCGTGTACGGTCAGCCCCAGCATTTT. Its translation is CSVSPGQEIVYGQPQHF.

The CDR3 DNA reads TGTGCCAGCAGCTTAGTTCCTAGCGGCACAGATACGCAGTATTTT. Amino acids: CASSLVPSGTDTQYF. This sequence joins TRBV7-9 and TRBJ2-3; D is perhaps TRBD2 (6 bases). CDR1 and CDR2 from the germline V gene are SEHNR and FQNEAQ (reference sequence). The CDR3 length is 15 residues. Trimming shortened V by 1 base and J by 1 base, and 9 bases separated the two germline ends.

The V gene is TRBV5-6, the J gene TRBJ2-2; D is perhaps TRBD2 (5 bases). The length of the CDR3 is 16 residues. The V and J ends lost 0 bases and 0 bases respectively, with 9 bases between them. Germline V gene sequence: CDR1 SGHDT, CDR2 YYEEEE. This chain's CDR3 is CASSLVDYPNTGELFF. In DNA form, the CDR3 reads TGTGCCAGCAGCTTGGTCGACTACCCGAACACCGGGGAGCTGTTTTTT.

In this sample, this clone turned up a few times. The rearrangement joins TRBV23-1 to TRBJ1-1; TRBD1 might be the D (6 bases). TRBV23-1 qualifies as an ORF whose function is uncertain. The CDR3 sequence is 17 residues long. V lost 2 bases, J lost 2 bases, and 18 bases lay in between. The CDR3 sequence is CASSQGTAGDLNTEAFF. The CDR3 nucleotides read TGCGCCAGCAGTCAAGGTACCGCAGGGGACCTAAACACTGAAGCTTTCTTT.

This clone was picked up one time. The DNA of the CDR3 is TGTGCCAGCAGCGTAGCTACAGGGGCAGACTCACCCCTCCACTTT. It codes for CASSVATGADSPLHF. The chain links TRBV9 to TRBJ1-6, with 7 positions matching TRBD1. J gave up 10 bases and V 0 bases, and 7 bases lay outside the gene matches. This CDR3 is built from 15 residues. Germline loops: CDR1 SGDLS, CDR2 YYNGEE.

Points on this clone: One end of the junction fails to match germline, which may point to a read error. V usage is TRBV7-9 and J usage is TRBJ2-1; 7 bases align to TRBD2. Germline CDR1 SEHNR, CDR2 FQNEAQ (reference sequence). This CDR3 is 17 amino acids long. CDR3 protein: CSSSSSLAGEVLNEQFF. The DNA for the CDR3 is TGTTCCAGCAGCTCCTCATTGGCGGGAGAAGTTCTCAATGAGCAGTTCTTC.

The sample holds a few counts of this clone. The V gene is TRBV29-1, the J gene TRBJ1-2; 10 positions match TRBD1. Germline CDR1 is SQVTM and CDR2 is ANQGSEA. The V gene end was trimmed by 8 bases and the J gene end by 7 bases; junction bases not matched to a gene: 16. The CDR3 is 15 amino acids. The DNA for the CDR3 is TGCAGCATTCAAGGCGGCGGGACAGGGGACTTTGGCTACACCTTC. It yields the protein CSIQGGGTGDFGYTF. The full variable domain, completed using reference TRBV29-1 and TRBJ1-2, is SAVISQKPSRDICQRGTSLTIQCQVDSQVTMMFWYRQQPGQSLTLIATANQGSEATYESGFVIDKFPISRPNLTFSTLTVSNMSPEDSSIYLCSIQGGGTGDFGYTFGSGTRLTVV.

This clone was seen a few times. The gene calls are TRBV2 and TRBJ1-1; no firm D call. V shed 4 bases and J shed 8 bases, with 5 bases lying between them. Germline V lookup: CDR1 SNHLY, CDR2 FYNNEI. The CDR3 has 10 amino acids. For the CDR3, the DNA is TGTGCCAGCAGTGGCGGGGAAGCTTTCTTT. It encodes CASSGGEAFF.

This clone was detected a few times. The CDR3 DNA reads TGTGCCAGCAGCCTGCTCGGACAGGGATCGGCAACTAATGAAAAACTGTTTTTT. It is translated as CASSLLGQGSATNEKLFF. The chain links TRBV4-2 to TRBJ1-4; 8 bases match TRBD1. The ends lost 4 bases at V and 0 bases at J; junction bases unmatched: 10. Germline V gives CDR1 LGHNA, CDR2 YNFKEQ. This CDR3 region has 18 residues.

The chain is built from TRBV30 and TRBJ1-6; 7 bases agree with TRBD1. V trimming: 0 bases; J trimming: 1 base; junction bases outside the gene matches: 6. The CDR3 totals 17 residues. Germline V gene lookup returns CDR1 GTSNPN and CDR2 SVGIG (reference sequence). CDR3 loop: CAWSVWPGGSYNSPLHF. The CDR3 DNA reads as TGTGCCTGGAGTGTCTGGCCAGGGGGGTCCTATAATTCACCCCTCCACTTT.

The rearrangement uses TRBV5-6 and TRBJ2-3, with TRBD1 matching over 7 bases. The ends lost 2 bases at V and 2 bases at J; junction bases unmatched: 5. The CDR3 consists of 15 residues. The germline V gene has CDR1 SGHDT and CDR2 YYEEEE. The CDR3 DNA is TGTGCCAGCAGCTTCGCAACAGGGGACACAGATACGCAGTATTTT. It specifies CASSFATGDTDTQYF. Combining the CDR3 with reference TRBV5-6 and TRBJ2-3 gives the whole variable domain DAGVTQSPTHLIKTRGQQVTLRCSPKSGHDTVSWYQQALGQGPQFIFQYYEEEERQRGNFPDRFSGHQFPNYSSELNVNALLLGDSALYLCASSFATGDTDTQYFGPGTRLTVL.

This clone was detected only a few times. This chain joins TRBV28 and TRBJ2-7; 10 bases line up with TRBD2. Germline CDR1 MDHEN, CDR2 SYDVKM. There are 15 residues in the CDR3. The V segment lost 4 bases and the J segment 4 bases; nucleotides outside the gene matches: 7. DNA for the CDR3: TGTGCCAGCAGTTCACCAGCGGGAGGGTCATACGAGCAGTACTTC. It specifies CASSSPAGGSYEQYF.

The CDR3 nucleotides read TGCGCCAGCAGCCGTGGGACTAGCGGGAAATTTGGTGAGCAGTTCTTC. This translates into CASSRGTSGKFGEQFF. The chain recombines TRBV5-1 with TRBJ2-1; 13 positions match TRBD2. The germline V gene encodes CDR1 SGHRS and CDR2 YFSETQ. This CDR3 is built from 16 residues. The V and J ends lost 4 bases and 9 bases, in that order; junction bases with no gene match: 10.

The chain employs TRBV13 and TRBJ2-7, with no clear D. This CDR3 contains 16 residues. The V end was cut by 5 bases, the J end by 4 bases, with 21 bases between. Germline CDR1 is PRHDT and CDR2 is FYEKMQ (reference sequence). In nucleotides, the CDR3 is TGTGCCAGCAGCCGTCCTGACGGAGCTCAGAATTACGAGCAGTACTTC. It yields the protein CASSRPDGAQNYEQYF.

The V gene is TRBV19, the J gene TRBJ1-1, with 7 bases identical to TRBD1. CDR1 and CDR2 (germline): LNHDA, SQIVND (reference sequence). The length of the CDR3 is 14 residues. The junction had 12 bases not matched to a gene; V was cut back by 6 bases and J by 8 bases. This CDR3 reads CASSPNRGWAEAFF. In DNA, the CDR3 is TGTGCCAGTAGCCCGAACAGGGGTTGGGCCGAAGCTTTCTTT.